A single sample is the source of the 24 T cell receptor beta chains below, sequenced in a study of T-cell reconstitution after alpha-beta-depleted transplantation in children. During its preparation, the TCRbeta library received unique molecular identifiers. Each CDR3 protein is one row after TCRdb ran MiXCR on the PCR reads. The table records about 980,000 distinct CDR3 sequences, about 29% of them present only once. The source was PBMCs, mostly from graft donor cells, collected 360 days after TCRalphabeta/CD19-depleted stem cell transplant. Receptor source: a boy under two years old who had a stem cell transplant for SCID, so the T cells may come from the graft donor.

The genes are TRBV12-3 or TRBV12-4 and TRBJ1-5; 9 nucleotides line up with TRBD1. The junction had 4 bases not matched to a gene; V was cut back by 5 bases and J by 5 bases. CDR3 length equals 14 residues. This chain's CDR3 is CASSGQGRDQPQHF. As DNA, the CDR3 is TGTGCCAGCAGTGGACAGGGGAGGGATCAGCCCCAGCATTTT.

The chain employs TRBV27 and TRBJ2-3, with D tentatively TRBD2 (6 bases). This CDR3 spans 16 amino acids. The germline gives CDR1 MNHEY, CDR2 SMNVEV (reference sequence). Trimming took off 5 bases at V and 1 base at J, with 16 bases between the two ends. Here the CDR3 DNA reads TGTGCCAGCAGTCGATCGAGCGGGTGGCGCACAGATACGCAGTATTTT. Its protein is CASSRSSGWRTDTQYF.

The CDR3 nucleotides read TGTGCCAGCAGTGAAATAGGGGGAAGCACAGATACGCAGTATTTT. Protein sequence: CASSEIGGSTDTQYF. The chain couples TRBV25-1 to TRBJ2-3, with a possible D match to TRBD1 (6 bases). The ends were cut back, 2 bases at V and 0 bases at J, with 9 bases in the middle. This CDR3 is 15 amino acids long. The germline CDR1 and CDR2 sequences are MGHDK and SYGVNS.

J is TRBJ2-3 and V is TRBV29-1, with TRBD2 matching 8 bases. CDR1 SQVTM and CDR2 ANQGSEA come from the germline V gene. The trim removed 8 bases at V and 4 bases at J, leaving 11 bases unmatched. This CDR3 comprises 14 residues. The DNA of the CDR3 is TGCAGCCCCACGCCGGGACTAGTTGCAGATACGCAGTATTTT. Residues: CSPTPGLVADTQYF.

A word on this clonotype: At one end the junction does not follow the germline gene, possibly because of a read error. V usage is TRBV12-3 or TRBV12-4 and J usage is TRBJ2-7; 9 bases match TRBD1. The CDR3 sequence is 16 residues long. The CDR3 loop is CASSLRGTGYSNEQYF. The CDR3, as DNA: TGTGCCAGCAGTTTAAGGGGGACAGGGTACTCCAACGAGCAGTACTTC.

The chain employs TRBV9 and TRBJ2-3; 9 bases fit TRBD2. Germline loops: CDR1 SGDLS, CDR2 YYNGEE. The CDR3 is 15 residues long. V lost 1 base to trimming and J lost 6 bases; unmatched junction nucleotides: 6. The CDR3 DNA reads as TGTGCCAGCAGCGTAACCGCGGGGGGGCAGGATACGCAGTATTTT. It encodes CASSVTAGGQDTQYF.

This clonotype was picked up a small number of times. The chain recombines TRBV20-1 with TRBJ2-6; 7 nucleotides match TRBD1. V shed 4 bases, J shed 2 bases, and the junction held 5 bases outside the gene matches. The V gene's germline CDR1 is DFQATT and CDR2 SNEGSKA (reference sequence). The CDR3 consists of 15 residues. The CDR3 loop is CSATATGAGANVLTF. CDR3 DNA: TGCAGTGCTACCGCAACAGGGGCTGGGGCCAACGTCCTGACTTTC.

The CDR3 loop is CASSIVGTGINEQFF. The CDR3 nucleotides are TGTGCCAGTAGTATAGTTGGGACAGGGATCAATGAGCAGTTCTTC. The chain carries TRBV19 and TRBJ2-1; 9 bases match TRBD1. The CDR3 is made up of 15 amino acids. Per germline, CDR1 LNHDA and CDR2 SQIVND (reference sequence). After removal of 1 base from V and 6 bases from J, the junction contained 4 bases not matched to a gene.

In its sample, this clonotype was seen a few times. V usage is TRBV5-4 and J usage is TRBJ2-1; 10 bases line up with TRBD2. The J segment lost 4 bases and the V segment lost 4 bases, leaving 8 bases of the junction unmatched. The CDR3 totals 16 residues. CDR1 is SGHNT, CDR2 YYREEE, per germline (reference sequence). The DNA of the CDR3 is TGTGCCAGCAGCCCCTCCCAGCGGGGGGGTTACAATGAGCAGTTCTTC. Translating it yields CASSPSQRGGYNEQFF.

A note on this clonotype: This sequence may be a read error, since a much larger clone differs from it by one base. The conserved phenylalanine or tryptophan normally closing the CDR3 is absent here, so this likely arose from a read error. V is TRBV12-3 or TRBV12-4 and J is TRBJ2-3; no clear D gene. V lost 2 bases and J lost 2, with 5 bases in between. The CDR3 consists of 13 residues. CDR3 nucleotides: TGTGCCAGCAGTTTATCCCCCACAGATACGCAGTATGTT. Translating it yields CASSLSPTDTQYV.

V and J are TRBV7-2 and TRBJ2-5, with D possibly TRBD1 on 6 matching bases. Germline V gene sequence: CDR1 SGHTA, CDR2 FQGNSA. V lost 6 bases, J lost 2 bases, and 16 bases lay in between. The CDR3 covers 15 residues. CDR3 residues: CASSSGPGAQETQYF. The CDR3 bases are TGTGCCAGCAGTTCTGGCCCAGGGGCGCAAGAGACCCAGTACTTC.

In this sample, this clonotype turned up a few times. The chain employs TRBV4-3 and TRBJ2-1; 9 nucleotides align to TRBD1. CDR3 length: 15 residues. J was trimmed by 5 bases and V by 3 bases; bases with no gene match: 5. Germline V CDR1 and CDR2: LGHNA, YSLEER. Here the CDR3 DNA reads TGCGCCAGCAGCCAGGGGACAGGGTCAAACAATGAGCAGTTCTTC. Translating gives CASSQGTGSNNEQFF.

This clonotype has just a few counts. V is TRBV12-3 or TRBV12-4 and J is TRBJ2-2, with D possibly TRBD2 on 6 matching bases. V gave up 7 bases and J gave up 5 bases, with 11 bases separating them. The CDR3 extends over 13 amino acids. CDR3 sequence (DNA): TGTGCCAGCACCCGGGACTTTACCGGGGAGCTGTTTTTT. This gives the protein CASTRDFTGELFF.

This chain joins TRBV7-2 and TRBJ2-5; no reliable D call. Germline CDR1 is SGHTA and CDR2 is FQGNSA. The CDR3 length is 13 residues. Deletions cut 1 base from V and 6 bases from J, with 9 bases between. The CDR3 DNA sequence: TGTGCCAGCAGCTTAGGGGTGGGAAAGACCCAGTACTTC. This encodes CASSLGVGKTQYF.

This clonotype was counted ten times or more. This sequence joins TRBV10-3 and TRBJ2-2; 7 positions agree with TRBD2. Germline V CDR1 and CDR2: ENHRY, SYGVKD. The CDR3 is 13 amino acids. With V trimmed by 10 bases and J by 3 bases, 5 bases remained unmatched. CDR3 coding DNA: TGTGCCACCGGGACTACTGACACCGGGGAGCTGTTTTTT. This codes for CATGTTDTGELFF.

This sequence joins TRBV5-6 and TRBJ2-1; no reliable D call. The CDR3 runs 13 residues. Trimming stripped 4 bases from V and 7 bases from J, with 12 bases between. Germline CDR1 SGHDT, CDR2 YYEEEE. CDR3 loop: CASSPKNINEQFF. In nucleotides, the CDR3 is TGTGCCAGCAGCCCTAAGAACATTAATGAGCAGTTCTTC.

The V call is TRBV27, the J call TRBJ1-6; 7 bases are shared with TRBD1. V dropped 5 bases and J dropped 7; count of bases not matched to a gene: 8. Per the germline V gene, CDR1 is MNHEY and CDR2 is SMNVEV (reference sequence). The CDR3 covers 15 residues. The CDR3: CASSLHGRGNSPLHF. The CDR3 nucleotides read TGTGCCAGCAGTCTCCACGGCAGGGGGAATTCACCCCTCCACTTT.

J is TRBJ2-1 and V is TRBV20-1, with 10 bases lining up with TRBD2. The CDR3 runs to 16 residues. The germline V gene has CDR1 DFQATT and CDR2 SNEGSKA (reference sequence). After removal of 0 bases from V and 10 bases from J, the junction contained 12 bases not matched to a gene. The CDR3 region is CSARDSERGGRYEQFF. In nucleotides, the CDR3 is TGCAGTGCTAGAGATTCAGAGCGGGGGGGCCGATACGAGCAGTTCTTC.

The gene calls are TRBV5-6 and TRBJ2-5, with a weak D call TRBD2 (7 bases). Deletions cut 1 base from V and 6 bases from J, with 13 bases between. Germline V gene sequence: CDR1 SGHDT, CDR2 YYEEEE. The CDR3 contains 14 residues. The CDR3 is CASSLWGGLKTQYF. The CDR3 coding sequence is TGTGCCAGCAGCTTGTGGGGGGGCCTGAAGACCCAGTACTTC.

This clonotype was observed at least ten times. V is TRBV27 and J is TRBJ1-4, with TRBD1 identical over 9 bases. CDR3 length: 15 residues. The junction had 6 bases not matched to a gene; V was cut back by 5 bases and J by 5 bases. Germline V gene data show CDR1 as MNHEY and CDR2 as SMNVEV (reference sequence). The CDR3 is CASSARQGGNEKLFF. CDR3 nucleotides: TGTGCCAGCAGTGCCAGACAGGGGGGGAATGAAAAACTGTTTTTT.

This clonotype is a singleton in its sample. The V and J genes are TRBV14 and TRBJ1-4, with D tentatively TRBD1 (5 bases). From germline, CDR1 is SGHDN and CDR2 FVKESK. V shed 4 bases and J shed 8 bases, with 23 bases lying between them. The CDR3 runs 17 residues. CDR3 sequence: CASSPWAIGARIEKLFF. CDR3 DNA sequence: TGTGCCAGCAGCCCCTGGGCGATCGGGGCGCGAATCGAAAAACTGTTTTTT.

This clonotype has a handful of counts. The chain employs TRBV7-2 and TRBJ2-1; D remains unclear. The CDR3 is 17 amino acids. Germline CDR1 and CDR2: SGHTA and FQGNSA. V was cut by 2 bases and J by 0 bases, with 14 bases left in between. As DNA, the CDR3 is TGTGCCAGCAGCTTAAATAGGCACCGGAGCTCCTACAATGAGCAGTTCTTC. It codes for CASSLNRHRSSYNEQFF.

This clonotype was seen more than once but under ten times. The chain recombines TRBV28 with TRBJ2-1; D not resolved. Germline assignment: CDR1 MDHEN and CDR2 SYDVKM. Trimming stripped 4 bases from V and 6 bases from J, with 10 bases between. The CDR3 length is 13 residues. The CDR3 DNA is TGTGCCAGCAGTTGGTCTGTCCTCAATGAGCAGTTCTTC. It codes for CASSWSVLNEQFF.

The chain has TRBV9 and TRBJ2-5, with 9 bases identical to TRBD2. Trimming took 1 base from V and 4 from J; bases not matched to a gene: 5. Germline values: CDR1 SGDLS, CDR2 YYNGEE. The CDR3 is 15 residues long. CDR3 in DNA: TGTGCCAGCAGCGTAAGCGGGGGGCCGACAGAGACCCAGTACTTC. It encodes CASSVSGGPTETQYF.